This TCR beta chain derives from a study of blood T cell repertoires in COVID-19. This clone was recorded only once. V was shortened by 2 bases and J by 0 bases, with 8 bases between the two germline ends. The germline V gene has CDR1 MNHEY and CDR2 SVGAGI. The CDR3 is made up of 15 amino acids. Repertoires were generated with immunoSEQ multiplex PCR, while TCRdb's copy carries only in-frame clones and drops some. The sample carries 35,000 to 40,000 clones, around four fifths recorded once. This receptor was obtained from a man aged 50-60 years with active COVID-19. The chain joins TRBV6-5 to TRBJ1-3; maybe TRBD1 (5 bases). Sequencing was performed on peripheral blood. CDR3 nucleotides: TGTGCCAGCAGTTACCAGGGAAACTCTGGAAACACCATATATTTT. Its protein is CASSYQGNSGNTIYF.